The source of this T cell receptor (beta chain) is a study of OX40 agonist ivuxolimab in advanced cancers. The junction had 2 bases not matched to a gene; V was cut back by 6 bases and J by 3 bases. This CDR3 is 13 amino acids long. Clones were sequenced by immunoSEQ multiplex PCR, and TCRdb holds only the in-frame ones, with some missing. The sample lists tens of thousands of clones; 86% were seen once. This clone was picked up one time. The chain joins TRBV23-1 to TRBJ2-5, with 9 bases that match TRBD1. TRBV23-1 is designated an ORF whose function remains uncertain. The receptor's source is an adult with an advanced solid tumor such as melanoma, head and neck, liver or kidney cancer. This sample comprised CD4+ or CD8+ T cells sorted from blood, obtained in a trial of the OX40 agonist ivuxolimab. CDR3 bases: TGCGCCAGCAGGGACAGGGGAAAAGAGACCCAGTACTTC. The encoded protein is CASRDRGKETQYF.